This TCR beta chain was recovered during a study of tumor-infiltrating lymphocytes in primary liver carcinoma. Regarding the study as a whole: It was observed that only about 8-25% of the top clones appeared in every one of the five tumor regions.

The CDR3 runs 14 residues. Germline assignment: CDR1 MNHNS and CDR2 SASEGT. TCR beta cDNA came from approximately 490 ng total RNA, primed with a constant-region primer. Modified slightly, ARM-PCR produced TCR beta libraries over three nested multiplex PCR rounds. In the first two PCR rounds, TRBV1-TRBV30 forward primers were paired with a C-beta reverse primer, and each round lasted about 9 cycles. TCRdb reprocessed the multiplex PCR reads via MiXCR and lists one record per CDR3 protein. Among about 84,000 distinct CDR3 sequences listed, around 70% were seen once. Unsorted bulk tissue, about 19-31 mg of it, served as the source for co-extraction of RNA and DNA. In the case of this clonotype: Its antigen is still unknown. The junction differs from germline at one of its ends, possibly a read error.

Sequencing was done on a sample of liver tumor tissue from sampling region 1. The subset here: tumor region T1, superior pole. The chain has TRBV6-1 and TRBJ2-3; the match to TRBD2 covers 7 bases. The clonotype was recovered from a middle-aged man with primary liver carcinoma and hepatitis B virus infection. This CDR3 reads CVSGKGGSTDTQYF. The CDR3 coding sequence is TGTGTCAGCGGGAAGGGCGGGAGCACAGATACGCAGTATTTT.